The T cell receptor (beta chain) described here comes from a study of blood T cell repertoires in COVID-19. On the study more broadly: Samples came from the United States, Italy and Spain, spanning acute and convalescent COVID-19. T cells, B-cell-depleted T cells, or PBMCs provided the cDNA or gDNA that served as material.

Germline V gene lookup returns CDR1 SGDLS and CDR2 YYNGEE. The CDR3 has 13 residues. V was shortened by 4 bases and J by 6 bases, with 13 bases between the two germline ends. Only in-frame clones appear in the TCRdb table, and some are missing; sequencing was by immunoSEQ multiplex PCR. Here the sample spans 200,000 to 300,000 clones, less than 90% being singletons. This chain uses TRBV9 with TRBJ1-2, with D hard to call. The sequencing input was peripheral blood. The sequence derives from a man aged 60 to 75 who had recovered from COVID-19. The CDR3 loop reads CASSREGRDGYTF. The CDR3 nucleotides are TGTGCCAGCAGCCGAGAGGGTCGGGATGGCTACACCTTC.